Given below is one T cell receptor (beta chain) in context. The sample holds one count of this clone. Its recognized antigen is unknown. Qualities for individual bases were not recorded, and no much larger clone is one base off. The data were obtained in a study of T cell responses to AZD1222 COVID-19 vaccine (TCRdb year 2021). Study-wide context: AZD1222 recipients given second doses at about 4 weeks or at about 12 weeks were pooled, since spike-specific TCR depth and breadth were not found to differ between the two schedules. TCR sequencing covered about 230 trial participants: 200 to 220 given two doses of AZD1222 and 26 given two doses of MenACWY control vaccine. Trial participants were enrolled by age into subgroups of 18-55, 56-69 and 70-plus years, and around 150, 28 and 57 TCR-sequenced participants, respectively, were included in these subgroups.

What the work shows at the level of the full study, not this receptor alone: In the small 56-69-year group, the increase in depth fell short of significance, most likely because of low power. The whole spike protein was spanned by vaccine-associated CD4 TCRs, and dominant responses were seen in regions 160-218 and 743-854. Nearly half of unique spike-specific TCRs reportedly recognized epitopes outside regions mutated in the B.1.351 and B.1.1.7 variants. Conclusions about previously exposed vaccinees were limited because only 6 or 7 AZD1222 recipients were SARS-CoV-2 seropositive at baseline. Spike-specific TCR breadth and depth rose significantly after two AZD1222 doses compared with day 0 and with MenACWY recipients. Because no day 14 peak-response samples were available, repertoires were characterized only after the peak T cell response. Participants were mostly white British, with more females than males. The authors suggested clonal diversity may have been underestimated.

Sample time point, as interpreted from the label and publication: baseline before first vaccination. Vaccinee samples were obtained from the UK trials COV001 and COV002, which included a single-blind randomized controlled phase 2/3 trial of AZD1222 (ChAdOx1 nCoV-19) in healthy adults. Trial participant PBMC samples were collected at day 0 and day 28 after the second dose for TCRbeta chain sequencing. The CDR3 regions of human TCRbeta chains were analyzed by immunosequencing. The source study handled its data this way. TCRs in the repertoires were matched against a reference library of SARS-CoV-2-specific TCRs that had been generated with the MIRA antigen-specificity platform. Breadth was defined as the fraction of unique TCRs that were SARS-CoV-2-associated. Depth was defined as the fraction of total T cells that were SARS-CoV-2-associated. Using the MIRA data, every spike-specific TCR was mapped to the spike region that the TCR reacted to and assigned to either a CD4 or a CD8 class. Log10-transformed breadth and depth values were compared by one-way ANOVA with Sidak's multiple comparisons tests. TCRdb took over this immuneACCESS table, retaining in-frame rearrangements with V and J assigned. Such tables are incomplete; in checked studies, under half of the missing clones stem from an unresolved V gene, and the remainder is unexplained. V, J and clone size were drawn from that table, and D and trimming were deduced from the DNA. The sample table contains about 160,000 clones; only one count was recorded for 80% to 90% of them. The ten top clones hold 6.9% of the sample.

The CDR3 measures 16 amino acids from cysteine to phenylalanine. Just the 48-base CDR3 DNA is kept, in frame starting at base 1. Based on the germline V gene, the CDR1 and CDR2 sequences are LGHNA and YSLEER. Trimming at the junction amounts to 1 base on V and 0 bases on J, and the germline ends lie 7 bases apart. The clonotype originates from an adult in good health. Sequenced material: peripheral blood, taken on day 0 of AZD1222 vaccination. Recombination connected TRBV4-3 to TRBJ1-6; the D segment cannot be called with confidence. The DNA sequence reads TGCGCCAGCAGCCAAGTGGGGAGCTCCTATAATTCACCCCTCCACTTT. Its product reads: CASSQVGSSYNSPLHF.